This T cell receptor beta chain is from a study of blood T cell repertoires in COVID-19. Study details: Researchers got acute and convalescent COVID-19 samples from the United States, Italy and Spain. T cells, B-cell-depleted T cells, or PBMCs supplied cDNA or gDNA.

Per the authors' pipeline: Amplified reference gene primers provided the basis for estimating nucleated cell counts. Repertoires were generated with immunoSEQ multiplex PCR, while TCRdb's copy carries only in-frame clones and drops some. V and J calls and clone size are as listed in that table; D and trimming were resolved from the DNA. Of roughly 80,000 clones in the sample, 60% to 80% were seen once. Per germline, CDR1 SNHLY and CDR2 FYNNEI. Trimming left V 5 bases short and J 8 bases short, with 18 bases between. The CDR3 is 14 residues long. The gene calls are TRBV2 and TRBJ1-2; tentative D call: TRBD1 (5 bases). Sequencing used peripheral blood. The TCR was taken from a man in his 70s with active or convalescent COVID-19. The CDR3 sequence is CASSPPHDRRGYTF. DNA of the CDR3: TGTGCCAGCAGTCCTCCCCACGACAGACGCGGCTACACCTTC.